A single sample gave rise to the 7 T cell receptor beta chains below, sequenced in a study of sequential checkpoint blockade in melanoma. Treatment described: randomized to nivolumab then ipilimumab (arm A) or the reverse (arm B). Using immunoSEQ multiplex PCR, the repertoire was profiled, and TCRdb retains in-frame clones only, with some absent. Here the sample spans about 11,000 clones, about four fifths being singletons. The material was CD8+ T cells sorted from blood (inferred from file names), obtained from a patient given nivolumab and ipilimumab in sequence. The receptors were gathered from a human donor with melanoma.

CDR3 DNA sequence: TGTGCCACCAGCAGAGATAGTAGCAATCAGCCCCAGCATTTT. Amino acids: CATSRDSSNQPQHF. The chain employs TRBV15 and TRBJ1-5; D not resolved. Germline V lookup: CDR1 LNHNV, CDR2 YYDKDF (reference sequence). V was pared by 0 bases and J by 0 bases, with 3 bases between. This CDR3 is 14 amino acids long.

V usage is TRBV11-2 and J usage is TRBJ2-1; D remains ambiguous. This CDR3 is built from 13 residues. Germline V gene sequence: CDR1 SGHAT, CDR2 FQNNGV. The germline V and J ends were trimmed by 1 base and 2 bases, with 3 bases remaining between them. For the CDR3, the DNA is TGTGCCAGCAGCTTAGGGCCCTACAATGAGCAGTTCTTC. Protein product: CASSLGPYNEQFF.

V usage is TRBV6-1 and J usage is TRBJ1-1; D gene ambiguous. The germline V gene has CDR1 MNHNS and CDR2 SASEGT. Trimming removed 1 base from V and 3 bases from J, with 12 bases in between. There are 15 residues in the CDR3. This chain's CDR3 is CASSEDMGRDTEAFF. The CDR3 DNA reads TGTGCCAGCAGTGAAGATATGGGGAGAGACACTGAAGCTTTCTTT.

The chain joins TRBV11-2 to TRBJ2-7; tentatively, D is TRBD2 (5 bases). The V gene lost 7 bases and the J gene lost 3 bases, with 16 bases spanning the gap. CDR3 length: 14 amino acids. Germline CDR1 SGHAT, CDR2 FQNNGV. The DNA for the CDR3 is TGTGCCAGCACCCCCCATAAAGGACTCTACGAGCAGTACTTC. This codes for CASTPHKGLYEQYF.

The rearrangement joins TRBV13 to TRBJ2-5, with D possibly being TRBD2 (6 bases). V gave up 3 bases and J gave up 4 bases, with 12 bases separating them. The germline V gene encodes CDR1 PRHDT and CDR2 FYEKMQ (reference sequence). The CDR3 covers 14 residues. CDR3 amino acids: CASSFGGIGETQYF. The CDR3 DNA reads TGTGCCAGCAGCTTCGGGGGTATCGGAGAGACCCAGTACTTC.

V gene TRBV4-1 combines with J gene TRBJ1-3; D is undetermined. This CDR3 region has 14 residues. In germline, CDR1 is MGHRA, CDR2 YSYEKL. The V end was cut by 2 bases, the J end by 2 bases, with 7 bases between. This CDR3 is CASSQSPAGNTIYF. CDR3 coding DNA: TGCGCCAGCAGCCAAAGTCCAGCTGGAAACACCATATATTTT.

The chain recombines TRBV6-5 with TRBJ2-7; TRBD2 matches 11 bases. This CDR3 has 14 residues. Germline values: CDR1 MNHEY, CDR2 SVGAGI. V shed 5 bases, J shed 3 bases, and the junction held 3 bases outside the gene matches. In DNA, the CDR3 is TGTGCCAGCAGTCCGGGACTAGCGGACTACGAGCAGTACTTC. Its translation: CASSPGLADYEQYF.